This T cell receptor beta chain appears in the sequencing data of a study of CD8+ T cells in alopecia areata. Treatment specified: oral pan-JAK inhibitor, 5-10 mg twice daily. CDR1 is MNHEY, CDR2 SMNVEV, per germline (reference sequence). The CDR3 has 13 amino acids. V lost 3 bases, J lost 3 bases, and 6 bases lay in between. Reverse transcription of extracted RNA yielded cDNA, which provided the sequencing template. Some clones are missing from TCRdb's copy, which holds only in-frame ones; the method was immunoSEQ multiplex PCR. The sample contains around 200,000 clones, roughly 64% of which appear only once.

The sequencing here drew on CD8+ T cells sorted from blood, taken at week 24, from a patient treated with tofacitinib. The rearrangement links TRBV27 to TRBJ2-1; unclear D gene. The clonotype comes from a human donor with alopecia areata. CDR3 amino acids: CASSFRNYNEQFF. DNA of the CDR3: TGTGCCAGCAGTTTCCGGAACTACAATGAGCAGTTCTTC.